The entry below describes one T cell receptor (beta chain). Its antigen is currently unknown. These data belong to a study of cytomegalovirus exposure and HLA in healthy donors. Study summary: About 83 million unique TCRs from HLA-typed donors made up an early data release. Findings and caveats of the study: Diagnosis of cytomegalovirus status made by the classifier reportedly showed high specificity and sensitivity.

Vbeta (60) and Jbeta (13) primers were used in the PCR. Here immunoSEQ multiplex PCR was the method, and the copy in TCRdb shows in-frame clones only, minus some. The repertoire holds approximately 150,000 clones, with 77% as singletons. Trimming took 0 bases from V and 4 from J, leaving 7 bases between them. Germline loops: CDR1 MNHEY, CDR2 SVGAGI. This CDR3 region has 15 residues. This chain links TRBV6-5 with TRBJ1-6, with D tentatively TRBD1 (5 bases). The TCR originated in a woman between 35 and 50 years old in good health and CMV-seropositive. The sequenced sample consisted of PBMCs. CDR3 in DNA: TGTGCCAGCAGTTACTCGACAGCATATAATTCACCCCTCCACTTT. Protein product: CASSYSTAYNSPLHF.